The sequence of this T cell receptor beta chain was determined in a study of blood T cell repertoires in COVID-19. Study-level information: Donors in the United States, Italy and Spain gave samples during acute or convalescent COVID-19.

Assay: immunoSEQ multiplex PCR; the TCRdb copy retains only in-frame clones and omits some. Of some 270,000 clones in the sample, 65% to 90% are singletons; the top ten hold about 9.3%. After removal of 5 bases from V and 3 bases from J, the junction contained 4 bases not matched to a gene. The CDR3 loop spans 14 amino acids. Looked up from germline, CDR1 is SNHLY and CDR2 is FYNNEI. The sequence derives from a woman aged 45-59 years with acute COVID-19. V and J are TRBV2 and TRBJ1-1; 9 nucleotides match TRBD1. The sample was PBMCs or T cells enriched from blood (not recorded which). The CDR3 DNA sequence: TGTGCCAGCAGTAGACAGGGGGGGGACACTGAAGCTTTCTTT. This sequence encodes CASSRQGGDTEAFF. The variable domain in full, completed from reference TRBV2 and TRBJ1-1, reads EPEVTQTPSHQVTQMGQEVILRCVPISNHLYFYWYRQILGQKVEFLVSFYNNEISEKSEIFDDQFSVERPDGSNFTLKIRSTKLEDSAMYFCASSRQGGDTEAFFGQGTRLTVV.